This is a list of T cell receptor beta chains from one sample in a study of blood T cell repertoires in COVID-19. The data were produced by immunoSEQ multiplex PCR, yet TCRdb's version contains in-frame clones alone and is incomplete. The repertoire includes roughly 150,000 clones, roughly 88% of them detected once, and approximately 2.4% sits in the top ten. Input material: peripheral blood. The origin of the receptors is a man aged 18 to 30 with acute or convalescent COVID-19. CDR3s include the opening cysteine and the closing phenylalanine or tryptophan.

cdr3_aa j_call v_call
CASSSGGAWTYGYTF TRBJ1-2 TRBV14
CASSPGPMWEISQYF TRBJ2-7 TRBV28
CASSLLEAYGYTF TRBJ1-2 TRBV28
CASSLDRGGSPLHF TRBJ1-6 TRBV18
CASSPQGYSGNTIYF TRBJ1-3 TRBV6-5
CASSLDRIGESSYNSPLHF TRBJ1-6 TRBV7-2
CASRGFTDTQYF TRBJ2-3 TRBV12-3/TRBV12-4
CASSMDRTSYNEQFF TRBJ2-1 TRBV19
CASSGTGLGITKNIQYF TRBJ2-4 TRBV19
CASSPTPPAGYEQYF TRBJ2-7 TRBV18
CASSSRTGTTSGANVLTF TRBJ2-6 TRBV19
CASSILNTEAFF TRBJ1-1 TRBV12-3/TRBV12-4
CAWSYSGANVLTF TRBJ2-6 TRBV30
CASSLQGANGYTF TRBJ1-2 TRBV12-3/TRBV12-4
CASRIPQGPSYEQYF TRBJ2-7 TRBV6-5
CASSTADRVDGYTF TRBJ1-2 TRBV19
CASTNFRQGFSGNTIYF TRBJ1-3 TRBV7-9
CSVDGTGPYGYTF TRBJ1-2 TRBV29-1
CATSERASYEQYF TRBJ2-7 TRBV24-1
CASFPPGTGDYGYTF TRBJ1-2 TRBV2
CASSVGTGPTDTQYF TRBJ2-3 TRBV9
CASNPGRGGARGYTF TRBJ1-2 TRBV6-5
CSVPIGGTYEQYF TRBJ2-7 TRBV29-1
CASSIRSGAGGANTEAFF TRBJ1-1 TRBV19
CASSETGGLDYGYTF TRBJ1-2 TRBV25-1
CASSNREAAYNSPLHF TRBJ1-6 TRBV19
CASSLSGLAGRETQYF TRBJ2-5 TRBV27
CASSSLGQPQHF TRBJ1-5 TRBV12-3/TRBV12-4
CAWSVKFPAGYNEQFF TRBJ2-1 TRBV30
CASSVQQGTLSTDTQYF TRBJ2-3 TRBV9
CASNGGREGEQYF TRBJ2-7 TRBV12-3/TRBV12-4
CASKATPNTEAFF TRBJ1-1 TRBV19
CAWISAGNEQYF TRBJ2-7 TRBV30
CASSVGAENSPLHF TRBJ1-6 TRBV9
CASSDGAGEAFF TRBJ1-1 TRBV6-4
CASSLAYWNTEAFF TRBJ1-1 TRBV13
CASSPYPPSGSSTDTQYF TRBJ2-3 TRBV19
CASGGGSNQPQHF TRBJ1-5 TRBV2
CASYRGPGNTIYF TRBJ1-3 TRBV19
CAWSVDRETPLHF TRBJ1-6 TRBV30
CASSDTRTRQETQYF TRBJ2-5 TRBV25-1
CATSDLGGTEAFF TRBJ1-1 TRBV24-1
CASSLALGEETQYF TRBJ2-5 TRBV5-1
CASSSGTGIYEQYF TRBJ2-7 TRBV27
CAWKWTGSFSNYGYTF TRBJ1-2 TRBV30
CASSLGGQGSGNTIYF TRBJ1-3 TRBV5-1
CASSTGQGTGYTF TRBJ1-2 TRBV5-1
CASSLSSYNSPLHF TRBJ1-6 TRBV11-2
CASSFQGADTEAFF TRBJ1-1 TRBV19
CASQALGGEKLFF TRBJ1-4 TRBV7-9
CASSPRVEETQYF TRBJ2-5 TRBV7-9
CASSGLAVYNEQFF TRBJ2-1 TRBV27
CASSFGMNSPLHF TRBJ1-6 TRBV27